What follows describes a single T cell receptor beta chain. The study assigned cohorts using participant-reported clinical history. Recovered participants had two consecutive negative NP/OP PCR tests, healthcare professional clearance, or symptom resolution. Germline CDR1 LGHNA, CDR2 YNFKEQ. The V gene lost 3 bases and the J gene lost 0 bases, with 13 bases spanning the gap. The CDR3 is 16 amino acids. In the original analysis: Reference gene primer amplification yielded estimated nucleated cell counts. TCRdb keeps only in-frame clones here, not all; method: immunoSEQ multiplex PCR. V, J and clone size reflect that table, while D and trimming were determined from the DNA. The sample yields about 380,000 clones, about 88% seen once. This specimen comes from a study of blood T cell repertoires in COVID-19. Whole-study context: T cells, B-cell-depleted T cells, or PBMCs supplied cDNA or gDNA.

J is TRBJ2-3 and V is TRBV4-2, with a possible D match to TRBD2 (6 bases). Sequenced sample: PBMCs or T cells enriched from blood (not recorded which). This receptor was taken from a woman aged 25 to 39 who had recovered from COVID-19. Here the CDR3 DNA reads TGTGCCAGCAGCCAGACTGTAGCGGCTAGCACAGATACGCAGTATTTT. The encoded protein is CASSQTVAASTDTQYF.